The rows below give T cell receptor beta chains drawn from one sample of a study of early T cells in non-severe SARS-CoV-2 infection. Each CDR3 protein gets one entry after TCRdb re-called the 5' RACE reads with MiXCR. The data hold 30,000 or so distinct CDR3 sequences, with 3.9% observed a single time. Material for sequencing was whole blood. These receptor sequences come from an adult who was a healthcare worker with PCR-confirmed SARS-CoV-2 infection or an uninfected control (not recorded which). Each CDR3 is given with its conserved first and last residue. The D gene is left open where the match is weak. Expanded clones are given a class, and other clones once, few, many or no size at all.

J | size | V | D | DNA | CDR3
TRBJ2-2 | . | TRBV7-2 | . | TGTGCCAGCAGTCTAGCGCCCACCGGGGAGCTGTTTTTT | CASSLAPTGELFF
TRBJ1-5 | many | TRBV6-5 | . | TGTGCCAGCAGTTCCCAAGGGCCTCGTCAGCCCCAGCATTTT | CASSSQGPRQPQHF
TRBJ2-1 | . | TRBV5-4 | . | TGTGCCAGCAGCCCCGTTCGGGAGCATCTGAATGAGCAGTTCTTC | CASSPVREHLNEQFF
TRBJ2-5 | many | TRBV7-6 | . | TGTGCCAGCAGACCCGGATTTAGGCAGCAAGAGACCCAGTACTTC | CASRPGFRQQETQYF
TRBJ2-5 | many | TRBV7-9 | TRBD2 | TGTGCCAGCAGCTTTGACGGGGGGTCCCAAGAGACCCAGTACTTC | CASSFDGGSQETQYF
TRBJ2-3 | many | TRBV10-3 | . | TGTGCCATCAGTGAATGGAGGGGGCAAGATACGCAGTATTTT | CAISEWRGQDTQYF
TRBJ2-4 | many | TRBV14 | . | TGTGCCAGCAGCCCTTTCCAAGTAGGGACACAGTACTTC | CASSPFQVGTQYF
TRBJ2-7 | many | TRBV4-1 | . | TGCGCCAGCAGCCGTGAGGGGTTCTACGAGCAGTACTTC | CASSREGFYEQYF
TRBJ2-7 | . | TRBV11-3 | . | TGTGCCAGCAGCTTAGATACCTACGAGCAGTACTTC | CASSLDTYEQYF
TRBJ2-7 | medium-sized | TRBV29-1 | . | TGCAGCGTCGGGGGCTTGGAGCCCTACGAGCAGTACTTC | CSVGGLEPYEQYF
TRBJ2-7 | few | TRBV7-2 | . | TGTGCCAGCAGCCCTAATGGTCGTATGGGGTGGCAGTACTTC | CASSPNGRMGWQYF
TRBJ2-5 | many | TRBV11-3 | . | TGTGCCAGCAGCCCTCCGCCCCTCGCAATCTTGTACCAAGAGACCCAGTACTTC | CASSPPPLAILYQETQYF
TRBJ1-1 | many | TRBV29-1 | . | TGCAGCGTTTATGATTGGACATTGGTGAACACTGAAGCTTTCTTT | CSVYDWTLVNTEAFF
TRBJ2-7 | many | TRBV7-9 | . | TGTGCCAGCAGCCAGGCGGGGGCAGGGAATTACGAGCAGTACTTC | CASSQAGAGNYEQYF
TRBJ2-7 | many | TRBV18 | . | TGTGCCAGCTCACCGTCGATGGAGGAGCAGTACTTC | CASSPSMEEQYF
TRBJ2-3 | many | TRBV30 | . | TGTGCCTGGAGCCTAGCGATAGATACGCAGTATTTT | CAWSLAIDTQYF
TRBJ1-1 | many | TRBV6-5 | . | TGTGCCAGCAGCGGTCCCGACCAAAGTGGGGGGCGGGTCACTGAAGCTTTCTTT | CASSGPDQSGGRVTEAFF
TRBJ2-7 | . | TRBV7-2 | . | TGTGCCAGCAGTTTTCGCCGGGCCGAAGCCTACGAGCAGTACTTC | CASSFRRAEAYEQYF
TRBJ1-2 | many | TRBV5-1 | . | TGCGCCAGCAGCTTTTTGGCAGACTATGGCTACACCTTC | CASSFLADYGYTF
TRBJ2-6 | many | TRBV29-1 | . | TGCAGCGTTGAAGGCGGGCAGAGCTCTGGGGCCAACGTCCTGACTTTC | CSVEGGQSSGANVLTF
TRBJ2-7 | many | TRBV5-4 | . | TGTGCCAGCAGCCCCCGGGACGGAACCTACGAGCAGTACTTC | CASSPRDGTYEQYF
TRBJ2-5 | many | TRBV11-2 | . | TGTGCCAGCAGCTTGGCCGAGACCCAGTACTTC | CASSLAETQYF
TRBJ2-3 | many | TRBV20-1 | . | TGCAGTGCTAGAGCCTGGGACTCCCCGGCCACAGATACGCAGTATTTT | CSARAWDSPATDTQYF
TRBJ1-2 | many | TRBV6-1 | TRBD1 | TGTGCCAGCAGTTTGGACAGGGACTATGGCTACACCTTC | CASSLDRDYGYTF
TRBJ2-5 | medium-sized | TRBV6-2/TRBV6-3 | . | TGTGCCAGCAGTCCTACTGACGAGACCCAGTACTTC | CASSPTDETQYF
TRBJ2-3 | many | TRBV6-2/TRBV6-3 | . | TGTGCCAGCAGTTACTCAGGACGGACAGATACGCAGTATTTT | CASSYSGRTDTQYF
TRBJ2-1 | many | TRBV7-8 | TRBD2 | TGTGCCAGCAGCCCCGGACTAGCGGGAGGGCCATATGAGCAGTTCTTC | CASSPGLAGGPYEQFF
TRBJ1-2 | many | TRBV24-1 | . | TGTGCCACCAGTGGGCCCTATGGCTACACCTTC | CATSGPYGYTF
TRBJ1-1 | many | TRBV6-1 | . | TGTGCCAGCAGTAGATCTGGACGGACTGAAGCTTTCTTT | CASSRSGRTEAFF
TRBJ2-6 | medium-sized | TRBV6-6 | . | TGTGCCAGCAGTTACTCGTTAGGGGCCGCTAGACGCTCTGGGGCCAACGTCCTGACTTTC | CASSYSLGAARRSGANVLTF
TRBJ2-3 | few | TRBV5-1 | . | TGCGCCAGCGGGCCTGGTGAGGGCCGTACGCAGTATTTT | CASGPGEGRTQYF
TRBJ1-6 | . | TRBV7-2 | . | TGTGCCAGCAGCTTAACGGTCGGGTCACCCCTCCACTTT | CASSLTVGSPLHF
TRBJ2-4 | many | TRBV12-2 | . | TGTGCAAGTCGCCCAGGACTAGCGGGGGCCAAAAACATTCAGTACTTC | CASRPGLAGAKNIQYF
TRBJ2-3 | many | TRBV7-8 | . | TGTGCCAGCAGCTTAGTAGGGCCGATAGGAGATACGCAGTATTTT | CASSLVGPIGDTQYF
TRBJ1-3 | many | TRBV9 | TRBD1 | TGTGCCAGCAGCGTTACAGGGGCTAGAGGAAACACCATATATTTT | CASSVTGARGNTIYF
TRBJ2-7 | many | TRBV10-3 | TRBD1 | TGTGCCATCAGCCGTCTTTGGACAGGTCGGTCCTACGAGCAGTACTTC | CAISRLWTGRSYEQYF
TRBJ1-5 | . | TRBV2 | TRBD1 | TGTGCCAGCAGTGGGGACAGATTGAGCAATCAGCCCCAGCATTTT | CASSGDRLSNQPQHF
TRBJ2-7 | many | TRBV5-1 | TRBD1 | TGCGCCAGCAGCTTCAGGACAGGGGCAGTCGACGAGCAGTACTTC | CASSFRTGAVDEQYF
TRBJ1-3 | many | TRBV6-5 | . | TGTGCCAGCAGTCCTCGGGCAGGTGGAGAATGGAGTGCTGGAAACACCATATATTTT | CASSPRAGGEWSAGNTIYF
TRBJ1-1 | few | TRBV3-2 | . | TGTGCCAGCAGTCAACTCCGAACCAAGGTGGGCACTGAAGCTTTCTTT | CASSQLRTKVGTEAFF
TRBJ1-2 | many | TRBV20-1 | . | TGCAGTGCTAGAAGGGGAAAAATAAACTATGGCTACACCTTC | CSARRGKINYGYTF
TRBJ1-5 | few | TRBV5-6 | TRBD1 | TGTGCCAGCAGCACGGGACAGTATAGCAATCAGCCCCAGCATTTT | CASSTGQYSNQPQHF
TRBJ2-3 | few | TRBV20-1 | . | TGCAGTGCTAGTAATAGCATTGTAAATACGCAGTATTTT | CSASNSIVNTQYF
TRBJ2-2 | few | TRBV24-1 | TRBD1 | TGTGCCACCAGTGATTTCAAGGGACAGGGGCGTCCCGGGGAGCTGTTTTTT | CATSDFKGQGRPGELFF
TRBJ1-4 | many | TRBV7-6 | . | TGTGCCAGCAGCTCCCCCCCTGGGGAAAGACTGTTTTTT | CASSSPPGERLFF
TRBJ2-3 | many | TRBV16 | . | TGTGCCAGCAGCCATGGATGGGGGGCAGATACGCAGTATTTT | CASSHGWGADTQYF
TRBJ1-1 | many | TRBV10-2 | . | TGCGCCAGCAGTACGAACGCAATGGTGGCTTTCTTT | CASSTNAMVAFF
TRBJ2-3 | few | TRBV18 | TRBD1 | TGTGCCAGCTCACCGGGACAGGGCTTCACAGATACGCAGTATTTT | CASSPGQGFTDTQYF
TRBJ2-5 | many | TRBV6-5 | TRBD2 | TGTGCCAGCAGTTACAGAGTAGCGGGAGAGGCCCAGTACTTC | CASSYRVAGEAQYF